This T cell receptor beta chain was found in a study of shared clonotypes between healthy human individuals. Some clones are missing from TCRdb's copy, which holds only in-frame ones; the method was immunoSEQ multiplex PCR. This sample has approximately 2,000,000 clones, with roughly 95% found just once. CD45RO-negative, CCR7-selected cells formed the naive CD8 fraction, which excluded terminally differentiated effector memory CD45RA+ cells. This clonotype was sampled from a man between 18 and 29 years old in good health. Some clones in this sample may be carry-over from other donors' samples. Material: naive CD8+ T cells from PBMCs.

This CDR3 reads CASSQGGGGAANEKLFF. The CDR3 DNA follows: TGCGCCAGCAGCCAAGGGGGCGGGGGAGCAGCTAATGAAAAACTGTTTTTT. The chain links TRBV4-3 to TRBJ1-4, with D perhaps matching TRBD1 (5 bases). CDR3 length equals 17 residues. Germline V gene lookup returns CDR1 LGHNA and CDR2 YSLEER. The germline V and J ends were trimmed by 1 base and 3 bases, with 15 bases remaining between them.